This TCR beta chain was observed in a study of blood T cell repertoires in COVID-19. Study at large: Acute and convalescent COVID-19 samples came from the United States, Italy and Spain. Sources were T cells, B-cell-depleted T cells, or PBMCs; the material itself was cDNA or gDNA.

Germline-derived CDR1 and CDR2 are SGHKS and YYEKEE (reference sequence). The V and J ends lost 4 bases and 5 bases respectively, with 16 bases between them. The CDR3 is 15 residues long. Under the authors' procedure: Estimated nucleated cell counts came from reference gene primer amplification. Produced via immunoSEQ multiplex PCR; TCRdb's table is partial and in-frame only. Clone size and V and J calls were adopted from that table, with D and trimming inferred from the DNA. The table has under 250,000 clones, roughly 86% seen once. V usage is TRBV5-5 and J usage is TRBJ1-5; no firm D call. The sample consisted of peripheral blood. The origin of this receptor is a woman aged 55-75 years with acute or convalescent COVID-19. For the CDR3, the DNA is TGTGCCAGCAGCCAGAGCCCCCCGGGGTATCAGCCCCAGCATTTT. Translating gives CASSQSPPGYQPQHF.